The next 32 T cell receptor beta chains were all read from a single sample in a study of blood T cell repertoires in COVID-19. Using immunoSEQ multiplex PCR, the repertoire was profiled, and TCRdb retains in-frame clones only, with some absent. The table has some 290,000 clones, about nine tenths seen once. Sequencing was performed on peripheral blood. Every receptor here comes from a woman aged 45-60 years who had recovered from COVID-19.

V usage is TRBV7-2 and J usage is TRBJ2-7, with 11 bases lining up with TRBD2. Germline trimming cut 0 bases from V and 3 bases from J; bases unmatched to any gene: 4. The CDR3 spans 16 residues. Germline lookup yields CDR1 SGHTA and CDR2 FQGNSA. The CDR3 loop is CASSLAAGLADYEQYF. The CDR3 nucleotides read TGTGCCAGCAGCTTAGCCGCGGGACTAGCGGACTACGAGCAGTACTTC.

This chain joins TRBV2 and TRBJ1-1; the match to TRBD1 covers 7 bases. The V gene's germline CDR1 is SNHLY and CDR2 FYNNEI. The trim removed 10 bases at V and 0 bases at J, leaving 11 bases unmatched. This CDR3 is built from 15 residues. This chain's CDR3 is CAIGRTGIMNTEAFF. CDR3 nucleotide sequence: TGTGCCATCGGAAGGACAGGAATTATGAACACTGAAGCTTTCTTT.

The chain is built from TRBV5-4 and TRBJ2-3; perhaps TRBD2 as D (5 bases). There are 14 residues in the CDR3. The V end was cut by 6 bases, the J end by 2 bases, with 13 bases between. The germline V gene has CDR1 SGHNT and CDR2 YYREEE (reference sequence). The CDR3: CASTSSGITDTQYF. DNA of the CDR3: TGTGCCAGCACATCGTCCGGGATCACAGATACGCAGTATTTT.

The rearrangement joins TRBV28 to TRBJ2-4; D possibly corresponds to TRBD2 (5 bases). The germline gives CDR1 MDHEN, CDR2 SYDVKM. The CDR3 has 13 amino acids. With 7 bases removed from V and 1 base from J, the gap between germline ends came to 8 bases. In DNA form, the CDR3 reads TGTGCCAGCATCGGAGGCGCCAAAAACATTCAGTACTTC. Its translation is CASIGGAKNIQYF.

The chain is built from TRBV5-4 and TRBJ1-2; D is possibly TRBD1 (5 bases). Trimming left V 0 bases short and J 7 bases short, with 13 bases between. This CDR3 is built from 14 residues. Germline CDR1 is SGHNT and CDR2 is YYREEE (reference sequence). CDR3 DNA sequence: TGTGCCAGCAGCTTGGAGTCAGGGCTTGGTGGCTACACCTTC. Translated: CASSLESGLGGYTF.

The chain links TRBV12-3 or TRBV12-4 to TRBJ2-7; the D is unclear. This CDR3 is built from 13 residues. Trimming pared 3 bases from V and 0 bases from J, leaving 6 bases between. CDR3 in DNA: TGTGCCAGCAGTTTTTCCAGCTCCTACGAGCAGTACTTC. It translates to CASSFSSSYEQYF.

This rearrangement joins TRBV11-2 to TRBJ2-1; no reliable D call. Germline CDR1 SGHAT, CDR2 FQNNGV. This CDR3 comprises 13 residues. The V end lost 1 base, the J end lost 6 bases, and 7 bases lay between the germline ends. CDR3 amino acids: CASSLGLSNEQFF. DNA for the CDR3: TGTGCCAGCAGCTTAGGTCTGTCCAATGAGCAGTTCTTC.

The chain recombines TRBV9 with TRBJ2-7, with a weak D call TRBD1 (6 bases). There are 14 residues in the CDR3. The V gene lost 5 bases and the J gene lost 2 bases, with 14 bases spanning the gap. Per germline, CDR1 SGDLS and CDR2 YYNGEE. Here the CDR3 DNA reads TGTGCCAGCAGTCCACAGGGAGTCCCCTACGAGCAGTACTTC. Encoded protein: CASSPQGVPYEQYF. The whole variable domain, filled in from reference TRBV9 and TRBJ2-7, reads DSGVTQTPKHLITATGQRVTLRCSPRSGDLSVYWYQQSLDQGLQFLIQYYNGEERAKGNILERFSAQQFPDLHSELNLSSLELGDSALYFCASSPQGVPYEQYFGPGTRLTVT.

The chain links TRBV6-6 to TRBJ1-1; tentatively, D is TRBD1 (6 bases). The length of the CDR3 is 12 residues. V was pared by 7 bases and J by 5 bases, with 11 bases between. CDR1 and CDR2 from the germline V gene are MNHNY and SVGAGI (reference sequence). CDR3: CASKKGGTEAFF. Written as DNA, the CDR3 is TGTGCCAGCAAAAAGGGGGGGACTGAAGCTTTCTTT.

The chain uses TRBV7-2 and TRBJ1-2, with D uncertain. V was clipped by 5 bases and J by 4 bases, with 8 bases between them. CDR3 length equals 12 residues. The germline V gene has CDR1 SGHTA and CDR2 FQGNSA. The CDR3 region is CASSPDSYGYTF. CDR3 nucleotide sequence: TGTGCCAGCAGCCCGGACTCCTATGGCTACACCTTC.

The rearrangement uses TRBV29-1 and TRBJ1-2, with 8 bases aligning to TRBD1. V gave up 4 bases and J gave up 5 bases; unmatched junction bases: 6. The CDR3 loop spans 13 amino acids. Germline CDR1 and CDR2: SQVTM and ANQGSEA. The CDR3 bases are TGCAGCGTTGGGAGACGGACAGGGTATGGCTACACCTTC. This gives the protein CSVGRRTGYGYTF.

The chain couples TRBV5-6 to TRBJ2-1; 9 positions agree with TRBD2. From germline, CDR1 is SGHDT and CDR2 YYEEEE. Unmatched junction bases numbered 4, after V lost 4 bases and J lost 2 bases. This CDR3 has 15 residues. DNA of the CDR3: TGTGCCAGCAGCCAAGCGGGGGGAACCTACAATGAGCAGTTCTTC. This sequence encodes CASSQAGGTYNEQFF.

This chain uses TRBV2 with TRBJ2-3, with D unclear. This CDR3 is built from 17 residues. V lost 4 bases, J lost 2 bases, and 19 bases lay in between. Per the germline V gene, CDR1 is SNHLY and CDR2 is FYNNEI. CDR3 DNA: TGTGCCAGCAGTGCTGAATGGTCTCTGATAGACACAGATACGCAGTATTTT. Protein: CASSAEWSLIDTDTQYF.

The J gene is TRBJ1-1, the V gene TRBV6-1, with unresolved D. In germline, CDR1 is MNHNS, CDR2 SASEGT. There are 15 residues in the CDR3. V dropped 2 bases and J dropped 0 bases, with 10 bases sitting between them. The CDR3 region has the DNA TGTGCCAGCAGTGAAAACGGGTTCCTGAACACTGAAGCTTTCTTT. Its protein is CASSENGFLNTEAFF.

V and J are TRBV6-5 and TRBJ1-4; possible D gene TRBD1, 5 bases. The germline gives CDR1 MNHEY, CDR2 SVGAGI. The CDR3 totals 13 residues. The V end lost 5 bases, the J end lost 1 base, and 5 bases lay between the germline ends. Written as DNA, the CDR3 is TGTGCCAGCAGTACAGGAACTAATGAAAAACTGTTTTTT. This encodes CASSTGTNEKLFF.

The rearrangement uses TRBV11-3 and TRBJ2-5, with D maybe TRBD2 (5 bases). Trimming shortened V by 5 bases and J by 4 bases, and 14 bases separated the two germline ends. The CDR3 contains 14 residues. The V gene's germline CDR1 is SGHNT and CDR2 YENEEA. The CDR3 nucleotides read TGTGCCAGCAGCCCCTATGTGGGAGCAGAGACCCAGTACTTC. This translates into CASSPYVGAETQYF.

The chain is built from TRBV9 and TRBJ1-2, with 10 nucleotides matching TRBD1. Trimming at V came to 0 bases and at J to 7 bases, leaving 0 bases not matched to a gene. CDR1 SGDLS and CDR2 YYNGEE come from the germline V gene. CDR3 size: 13 residues. CDR3 in DNA: TGTGCCAGCAGCGTAGGGGACAGGGGTGGCTACACCTTC. Protein sequence: CASSVGDRGGYTF. The full variable domain, with the rest looked up from reference TRBV9 and TRBJ1-2, is DSGVTQTPKHLITATGQRVTLRCSPRSGDLSVYWYQQSLDQGLQFLIQYYNGEERAKGNILERFSAQQFPDLHSELNLSSLELGDSALYFCASSVGDRGGYTFGSGTRLTVV.

J is TRBJ1-2 and V is TRBV19, with unresolved D. Germline CDR1 is LNHDA and CDR2 is SQIVND (reference sequence). The CDR3 has 12 residues. V was clipped by 5 bases and J by 4 bases, with 8 bases between them. In nucleotides, the CDR3 is TGTGCCAGTAGTGCACAGCCCTATGGCTACACCTTC. Residues: CASSAQPYGYTF.

The chain links TRBV10-1 to TRBJ1-1; 9 bases agree with TRBD1. J lost 5 bases, V lost 6 bases, and 10 bases had no gene match. This CDR3 contains 15 residues. Germline CDR1 reads WNHNN; CDR2 reads SYGVQD (reference sequence). The CDR3 coding sequence is TGCGCCAGCAGAAAAGGGGACAGGGTGAGAACTGAAGCTTTCTTT. This gives the protein CASRKGDRVRTEAFF.

This clone was picked up one time. The chain has TRBV21-1 and TRBJ2-3; the D segment call TRBD2 is taken from the table without a DNA check. TRBV21-1 constitutes a pseudogene. CDR3 length equals 14 residues. The CDR3 DNA is TGTGCCAGCAGCAAATCCGAGCGCACAGATACGCAGTATTTT. Its translation: CASSKSERTDTQYF.

This clone turned up a few times. The rearrangement links TRBV11-2 to TRBJ2-2; D unclear. The germline V gene has CDR1 SGHAT and CDR2 FQNNGV. The germline V and J ends were trimmed by 2 bases and 2 bases, with 6 bases remaining between them. The CDR3 has 14 residues. CDR3 region: CASSLTVNTGELFF. The CDR3 DNA reads TGTGCCAGCAGCTTAACAGTTAACACCGGGGAGCTGTTTTTT.

This sequence joins TRBV7-2 and TRBJ2-3; 8 nucleotides match TRBD2. The junction had 9 bases not matched to a gene; V was cut back by 3 bases and J by 4 bases. The length of the CDR3 is 16 residues. Germline V gene sequence: CDR1 SGHTA, CDR2 FQGNSA. In DNA, the CDR3 is TGTGCCAGCAGCTTCCTTCTGGGCGGGAGGTCAGATACGCAGTATTTT. It encodes CASSFLLGGRSDTQYF.

The chain combines TRBV6-5 with TRBJ2-7; tentative D call: TRBD1 (6 bases). The CDR3 contains 14 residues. Trimming shortened V by 5 bases and J by 7 bases, and 18 bases separated the two germline ends. CDR1 MNHEY and CDR2 SVGAGI come from the germline V gene. The CDR3 bases are TGTGCCAGCAGTCCCTACCGGACAGAAAGGGAGCAGTACTTC. This codes for CASSPYRTEREQYF.

The chain has TRBV11-2 and TRBJ2-5; possibly TRBD1 for D (6 bases). CDR1 SGHAT and CDR2 FQNNGV come from the germline V gene. V was clipped by 3 bases and J by 1 base, with 9 bases between them. The CDR3 loop spans 14 amino acids. The CDR3 loop reads CASSLRRGQETQYF. For the CDR3, the DNA is TGTGCCAGCAGCTTGCGCAGGGGCCAAGAGACCCAGTACTTC.

This chain joins TRBV5-1 and TRBJ1-1; D remains unclear. CDR3 length: 16 amino acids. Between the trimmed V and J ends, which lost 4 bases and 1 base, there was a span of 17 bases. Germline CDR1 SGHRS, CDR2 YFSETQ. The CDR3 is CASSPSFRPENTEAFF. DNA for the CDR3: TGCGCCAGCAGCCCGAGTTTCAGGCCGGAGAACACTGAAGCTTTCTTT. The whole variable domain, remainder taken from reference TRBV5-1 and TRBJ1-1, is KAGVTQTPRYLIKTRGQQVTLSCSPISGHRSVSWYQQTPGQGLQFLFEYFSETQRNKGNFPGRFSGRQFSNSRSEMNVSTLELGDSALYLCASSPSFRPENTEAFFGQGTRLTVV.

The chain couples TRBV27 to TRBJ2-3, with a possible D match to TRBD2 (5 bases). Germline CDR1 reads MNHEY; CDR2 reads SMNVEV (reference sequence). The CDR3 sequence is 17 residues long. Trimming stripped 2 bases from V and 0 bases from J, with 15 bases between. CDR3 residues: CASSLGPLASSTDTQYF. CDR3 bases: TGTGCCAGCAGTTTAGGGCCCTTAGCGTCTAGCACAGATACGCAGTATTTT.

This chain uses TRBV4-2 with TRBJ2-3, with a tentative D call TRBD2 (5 bases). CDR1 LGHNA and CDR2 YNFKEQ come from the germline V gene. Trimming shortened V by 6 bases and J by 2 bases, and 9 bases separated the two germline ends. CDR3 length equals 13 residues. The CDR3 spells CASSGGPTDTQYF. The CDR3, as DNA: TGTGCCAGCAGTGGCGGGCCCACAGATACGCAGTATTTT.

This rearrangement joins TRBV6-5 to TRBJ2-2; 10 bases fit TRBD2. The trim removed 10 bases at V and 2 bases at J, leaving 10 bases unmatched. The germline gives CDR1 MNHEY, CDR2 SVGAGI. The CDR3 runs 16 residues. Here the CDR3 DNA reads TGTGCCACCAATTACCTAGCGGGGGTAAACACCGGGGAGCTGTTTTTT. Protein product: CATNYLAGVNTGELFF.

This clone occurred once. This rearrangement joins TRBV2 to TRBJ2-7, with a possible D match to TRBD1 (6 bases). The CDR3 contains 14 residues. Per germline, CDR1 SNHLY and CDR2 FYNNEI. The V and J ends lost 2 bases and 3 bases respectively, with 11 bases between them. The CDR3 loop is CASSETGRGYEQYF. The CDR3 region has the DNA TGTGCCAGCAGTGAAACTGGCAGGGGCTACGAGCAGTACTTC.

CDR3 nucleotides: TGTGCCAGCAGTTATATAGACAGGGAAGGGTATGGCTACACCTTC. Its protein is CASSYIDREGYGYTF. The gene calls are TRBV2 and TRBJ1-2; 7 positions agree with TRBD1. The J segment lost 5 bases and the V segment lost 5 bases, leaving 11 bases of the junction unmatched. The CDR3 is 15 amino acids. Germline CDR1 SNHLY, CDR2 FYNNEI.

The J gene is TRBJ2-7, the V gene TRBV5-1, with 9 bases fitting TRBD2. CDR1 and CDR2 (germline): SGHRS, YFSETQ. The CDR3 length is 15 residues. Germline trimming cut 4 bases from V and 5 bases from J; bases unmatched to any gene: 10. The CDR3 sequence is CASSDIAGEVHEQYF. In DNA, the CDR3 is TGCGCCAGCAGCGACATAGCGGGAGAAGTCCACGAGCAGTACTTC. Based on the CDR3 plus reference TRBV5-1 and TRBJ2-7, the full variable domain is KAGVTQTPRYLIKTRGQQVTLSCSPISGHRSVSWYQQTPGQGLQFLFEYFSETQRNKGNFPGRFSGRQFSNSRSEMNVSTLELGDSALYLCASSDIAGEVHEQYFGPGTRLTVT.

A few counts support this clone. The rearrangement links TRBV6-5 to TRBJ2-3; perhaps TRBD2 as D (5 bases). This CDR3 comprises 13 residues. Per the germline V gene, CDR1 is MNHEY and CDR2 is SVGAGI. Trimming took off 6 bases at V and 3 bases at J, with 10 bases between the two ends. CDR3 in DNA: TGTGCCAGCAGCGGGATTTGGACAGATACGCAGTATTTT. Amino acids: CASSGIWTDTQYF.